This T cell receptor (beta chain) is drawn from a study of T cells in Graves' hyperthyroidism and ophthalmopathy (dated by TCRdb to the late 2010s). With respect to the entire study: Peripheral blood was collected at initial diagnosis, before any treatment. TCR V-J signatures able to tell the groups apart were searched for in a discovery cohort of around 95 patients, of whom roughly 42 had Graves' ophthalmopathy and around 58 had stable Graves' hyperthyroidism. An independent validation cohort of 18 to 20 hyperthyroidism patients and 17 patients who later progressed to ophthalmopathy tested prospective prediction of ophthalmopathy. For training and testing, the approximately 92 patients in the discovery cohort were randomly divided in a 7:3 ratio. Thyroid tissue and blood T-cell repertoires from about six Graves' hyperthyroidism patients were also compared in the study. After blood sampling, hyperthyroidism patients were treated with methimazole at a starting dose of 30 mg daily, and ophthalmopathy patients were treated with high-dose intravenous methylprednisolone. The paper reports TCR Vbeta CDR3 sequencing of approximately 140 peripheral blood samples: 40 to 45 ophthalmopathy, approximately 74 hyperthyroidism and approximately 17 progressor patients. Results and caveats for the whole study, not just this receptor: Most expanded thyroid clonotypes (frequency above 0.001) were also detected in blood, suggesting blood repertoires may reflect thyroid immune responses. Sample size was not statistically predetermined, and investigators were not blinded to group allocation. During validation, the model predicted progression to ophthalmopathy a median of approximately 7 months ahead of onset, with almost 71% sensitivity and 72.22% specificity. In cross-validation, a model built on a 13 V-J signature told ophthalmopathy apart from stable hyperthyroidism with about 90% sensitivity and 81% to 82% specificity, and in testing the same model reached 80%/75%.

Stable Graves' hyperthyroidism was defined as no progression to ophthalmopathy during 18 months of follow-up. Hyperthyroidism patients were newly diagnosed, had a disease duration of under 2 months, and were aged 18 to 65 years. Patients with uncontrolled infections, other autoimmune diseases, pregnancy or lactation were excluded. Clinical symptoms, serum thyroxine and TRAb, thyroid ultrasound, and orbital computed tomography formed the basis for the diagnoses. Ficoll-Paque density gradient centrifugation was used to isolate PBMCs from 10 ml of fresh peripheral blood. Total RNA was extracted using Trizol reagent, and RNA quality was assessed on an Agilent 2100 Bioanalyzer. About this clonotype: Its antigen is currently not known. This may be a read error: a much more frequent sequence differs by one nucleotide. Likely a read error: the CDR3 ends without its conserved phenylalanine or tryptophan.

TCR beta CDR3 regions were amplified from RNA transcripts. The first round of RT-PCR for the TCR CDR3 was performed with the HTBI primer set and the Qiagen OneStep RT-PCR kit. Libraries were constructed in a second round of multiplex PCR, after which size selection and purification were performed. Sequencing of the libraries was done on an Illumina HiSeq2000 using paired-end 100 bp reads. The paper's processing steps were these. SOAPnuke was used to process the raw data, throwing out any read that contained adapters or uncalled bases, had a mean Phred below 15, or lacked an exact constant-primer or identifier match. High-quality paired reads were merged using COPE v1.2.5, and each unique nucleotide sequence was defined as a clonotype. MiTCR v1.1 was used to align the clonotypes against IMGT TRBV, TRBD and TRBJ reference segments. The analysis included only V-J combinations with a frequency above 0.0001, which together covered more than 99% of the repertoires. A TCS score was defined as the ratio of F50 (clonal expansion) to E x V (chaos), with BLOSUM62-based TCRdist applied between CDR3 peptides within each V-J. Welch's t-statistics and random forest reduced around 520 V-J features to about 13, which were used in a naive Bayes classifier (R e1071). In-frame beta chains were kept once TCRdb had trimmed the public reads at Q25 with fastp and called clones with MiXCR. Each entry is one CDR3 protein sequence, shown with its most common DNA and genes. These V and J calls are TCRdb output, not the study's own analysis. The sample table lists under 400,000 distinct CDR3 sequences, more than 11% of them with a count of one. The leading ten clones occupy about 11% of the sample.

CDR1 and CDR2 were assigned from the germline V gene (reference sequence) as LGHDT and YNNKEL. A total of 14 residues make up the CDR3, ends included. Only the CDR3 DNA stays, 42 bases, in frame from base 1. The chain is encoded by TRBV3-1 joined to TRBJ2-7; TRBD1 is a possible D gene, resting on 6 matching bases. Specimen: blood. The source of this sequence is a woman aged 60 to 75 with Graves' hyperthyroidism. The DNA sequence is given as TGCGCCAGCAGTGAAAGGGGGTCCACCTACGAGCAGTACCTC. This codes for CASSERGSTYEQYL.